The 20 T cell receptor beta chains below come from one sample, sequenced in a study of Graves' ophthalmopathy and Graves' hyperthyroidism. RNA transcripts yielded amplified TCR beta CDR3 regions. Amplification began with first-round RT-PCR using HTBI primers, then second-round multiplex PCR was performed. One entry per CDR3 protein, called by TCRdb with MiXCR from the multiplex PCR reads. The sample shows approximately 640,000 distinct CDR3 sequences, under 50% of them seen only once. What was sequenced was peripheral blood. The receptor set was obtained from an adult man with Graves' ophthalmopathy.

CDR3 DNA sequence: TGTGCCAGCAGCTTGGCTTTTACAGGGGCGAGGTCTGGAAACTATGGCTACACCTTC. Protein: CASSLAFTGARSGNYGYTF. The chain carries TRBV5-5 and TRBJ1-2, with 7 bases lining up with TRBD1. Germline V lookup: CDR1 SGHKS, CDR2 YYEKEE (reference sequence). V shed 0 bases, J shed 2 bases, and the junction held 16 bases outside the gene matches. This CDR3 has 19 residues.

This clonotype was recorded many times. This chain joins TRBV19 and TRBJ1-3; no clear D. Germline CDR1 is LNHDA and CDR2 is SQIVND (reference sequence). Trimming left V 3 bases short and J 0 bases short, with 12 bases between. The CDR3 covers 16 residues. The CDR3 nucleotides read TGTGCCAGTAGTATGGGCAGATGGTCCTCTGGAAACACCATATATTTT. It translates to CASSMGRWSSGNTIYF.

The chain joins TRBV4-1 to TRBJ1-5, with TRBD1 identical over 8 bases. This CDR3 has 17 residues. The germline V gene encodes CDR1 MGHRA and CDR2 YSYEKL. The V segment lost 0 bases and the J segment 6 bases; nucleotides outside the gene matches: 10. CDR3: CASSQEWPGGGSQPQHF. The CDR3 DNA is TGCGCCAGCAGCCAAGAGTGGCCAGGGGGCGGGAGTCAGCCCCAGCATTTT.

This clonotype was observed a single time. V and J are TRBV20-1 and TRBJ2-2; D might be TRBD1 or TRBD2, each matching 5 bases. This CDR3 region has 15 residues. V dropped 1 base and J dropped 3 bases, with 12 bases sitting between them. Per the germline V gene, CDR1 is DFQATT and CDR2 is SNEGSKA (reference sequence). The CDR3 reads CSARGVGTYTGELFF. As DNA, the CDR3 is TGCAGTGCTAGAGGGGTTGGGACCTACACCGGGGAGCTGTTTTTT.

This clonotype was counted only a few times. The chain is built from TRBV4-1 and TRBJ2-7; 10 bases map to TRBD2. Germline CDR1 reads MGHRA; CDR2 reads YSYEKL. The CDR3 is made up of 15 amino acids. Germline trimming cut 0 bases from V and 7 bases from J; bases unmatched to any gene: 6. The CDR3 nucleotides read TGCGCCAGCAGCCAAGATCGAGTAGCGGGGGGAGAGCAGTACTTC. Encoded protein: CASSQDRVAGGEQYF.

This clonotype was observed a handful of times. The J gene is TRBJ1-1, the V gene TRBV15; no definite D call. CDR1 is LNHNV, CDR2 YYDKDF, per germline (reference sequence). V lost 3 bases to trimming and J lost 2 bases, with 10 bases between them. This CDR3 is 14 amino acids long. As DNA, the CDR3 is TGTGCCACCAGCAGTTCGGACGGTAACACTGAAGCTTTCTTT. It translates to CATSSSDGNTEAFF.

The table lists this clonotype with many counts. The chain links TRBV7-8 to TRBJ1-5, with D maybe TRBD1 (5 bases). With 4 bases removed from V and 10 bases from J, the gap between germline ends came to 11 bases. This CDR3 contains 12 residues. CDR1 and CDR2 (germline): SGHVS, FQNEAQ. The CDR3 sequence: CASSSLDRPQHF. The CDR3 DNA is TGTGCCAGCAGCTCACTAGACAGACCCCAGCATTTT.

The chain combines TRBV4-2 with TRBJ2-5, with 9 bases matching TRBD1. V was pared by 2 bases and J by 2 bases, with 6 bases of the junction left unmatched. Germline CDR1 reads LGHNA; CDR2 reads YNFKEQ. This CDR3 is built from 16 residues. The CDR3 DNA sequence: TGTGCCAGCAGCCAACGGGGACAGGGAGTACAAGAGACCCAGTACTTC. It codes for CASSQRGQGVQETQYF.

Concerning this clonotype: A clone one base away is much larger, so this may be a read error. The genes are TRBV10-3 and TRBJ1-1, with D hard to call. Germline assignment: CDR1 ENHRY and CDR2 SYGVKD. V was shortened by 6 bases and J by 3 bases, with 11 bases between the two germline ends. The length of the CDR3 is 13 residues. The CDR3 spells CAIRTLWDTEAFF. The CDR3 DNA follows: TGTGCCATCAGGACGCTCTGGGACACTGAAGCTTTCTTT.

Many counts were recorded for this clonotype. The chain couples TRBV7-9 to TRBJ2-7; 7 bases fit TRBD1. The CDR3 spans 13 residues. Losses at the gene ends were 5 bases for V and 7 bases for J; bases not matched to a gene: 8. Germline V lookup: CDR1 SEHNR, CDR2 FQNEAQ (reference sequence). Here the CDR3 reads CASSRPAGGEQYF. Here the CDR3 DNA reads TGTGCCAGCAGCCGGCCCGCAGGGGGAGAGCAGTACTTC.

This clonotype occurred many times. The chain joins TRBV24-1 to TRBJ2-2; D not resolved. The CDR3 spans 15 residues. The V end was cut by 0 bases, the J end by 6 bases, with 10 bases between. Per the germline V gene, CDR1 is KGHDR and CDR2 is SFDVKD. CDR3 DNA sequence: TGTGCCACCAGTGATTTGCAGGTCCAACCCGGGGAGCTGTTTTTT. As protein: CATSDLQVQPGELFF.

Many counts were recorded for this clonotype. The chain is built from TRBV19 and TRBJ2-7, with 10 positions matching TRBD2. The CDR3 covers 15 residues. Germline V gene lookup returns CDR1 LNHDA and CDR2 SQIVND (reference sequence). The J segment lost 2 bases and the V segment lost 3 bases, leaving 4 bases of the junction unmatched. CDR3: CASSIGLAETYEQYF. In DNA form, the CDR3 reads TGTGCCAGTAGTATTGGACTAGCGGAGACCTACGAGCAGTACTTC. Supplemented by reference TRBV19 and TRBJ2-7, the full variable domain reads DGGITQSPKYLFRKEGQNVTLSCEQNLNHDAMYWYRQDPGQGLRLIYYSQIVNDFQKGDIAEGYSVSREKKESFPLTVTSAQKNPTAFYLCASSIGLAETYEQYFGPGTRLTVT.

J is TRBJ2-3 and V is TRBV7-9, with TRBD1 matching over 8 bases. The V gene's germline CDR1 is SEHNR and CDR2 FQNEAQ (reference sequence). The CDR3 spans 17 residues. The J segment lost 2 bases and the V segment lost 4 bases, leaving 11 bases of the junction unmatched. CDR3 sequence (DNA): TGTGCCAGCAGCTCGGAAGACAGGGGCCTAAACACAGATACGCAGTATTTT. It codes for CASSSEDRGLNTDTQYF.

This clonotype has only a few counts. This rearrangement joins TRBV6-5 to TRBJ2-5; the D gene is possibly TRBD2 (6 bases). Between the trimmed V and J ends, which lost 0 bases and 2 bases, there was a span of 10 bases. Germline V lookup: CDR1 MNHEY, CDR2 SVGAGI. The CDR3 consists of 15 residues. CDR3 sequence (DNA): TGTGCCAGCAGTTACTCCCAGGGACTTCAAGAGACCCAGTACTTC. Translation gives CASSYSQGLQETQYF.

This clonotype was seen many times. The chain employs TRBV6-1 and TRBJ2-5; D not certain. The germline V gene encodes CDR1 MNHNS and CDR2 SASEGT. The V end lost 7 bases, the J end lost 0 bases, and 9 bases lay between the germline ends. CDR3 length: 13 residues. The CDR3 sequence: CASTVPNQETQYF. The CDR3 nucleotides are TGTGCCAGCACGGTACCTAACCAAGAGACCCAGTACTTC.

This clonotype was seen repeatedly, ten times or more. The V call is TRBV10-3, the J call TRBJ1-1; possibly TRBD1 for D (5 bases). The ends were cut back, 3 bases at V and 1 base at J, with 6 bases in the middle. This CDR3 region has 13 residues. Germline CDR1 and CDR2: ENHRY and SYGVKD. This CDR3 reads CAISDGQNTEAFF. DNA for the CDR3: TGTGCCATCAGTGACGGACAGAACACTGAAGCTTTCTTT.

About this clonotype itself: The junction does not match germline at one end; this may be a read error. This chain joins TRBV5-8 and TRBJ1-5; 10 positions agree with TRBD1. The CDR3 extends over 18 amino acids. CDR1 SGHTS and CDR2 YDEGEE come from the germline V gene. CDR3: CASSLHAGTGEFNQPQHF. CDR3 nucleotide sequence: TGCGCCAGCAGCCTCCACGCCGGGACAGGGGAGTTCAATCAGCCCCAGCATTTT.

A word on this clonotype: The junction and the germline gene differ at one end; a read error may be behind it. The chain recombines TRBV2 with TRBJ2-2; D is perhaps TRBD2 (5 bases). This CDR3 spans 10 amino acids. CDR1 is SNHLY, CDR2 FYNNEI, per germline. In DNA, the CDR3 is TGTGCCAGCAGGAGGGAAGAGCAGTTTTTT. Residues: CASRREEQFF.

In regard to this clonotype: This CDR3 fails to terminate in the conserved phenylalanine or tryptophan, so it likely reflects a read error. The J gene is TRBJ1-1, the V gene TRBV5-1, with D uncertain. Germline loops: CDR1 SGHRS, CDR2 YFSETQ. The CDR3 length is 13 residues. V shed 2 bases and J shed 1 base, with 6 bases lying between them. DNA of the CDR3: TGCGCCAGCAGCTTTTCGGGGAACACTGAAGCTTTCCTT. Its protein is CASSFSGNTEAFL.

This clonotype was found many times. V is TRBV5-1 and J is TRBJ1-2; TRBD1 might be the D (5 bases). Germline lookup yields CDR1 SGHRS and CDR2 YFSETQ. The CDR3 length is 15 residues. Trimming removed 4 bases from V and 4 bases from J, with 17 bases in between. CDR3 coding DNA: TGCGCCAGCAGCACGGGACCAACTGGGGTCTATGGCTACACCTTC. This gives the protein CASSTGPTGVYGYTF. Full variable domain (remainder filled in from reference TRBV5-1 and TRBJ1-2): KAGVTQTPRYLIKTRGQQVTLSCSPISGHRSVSWYQQTPGQGLQFLFEYFSETQRNKGNFPGRFSGRQFSNSRSEMNVSTLELGDSALYLCASSTGPTGVYGYTFGSGTRLTVV.